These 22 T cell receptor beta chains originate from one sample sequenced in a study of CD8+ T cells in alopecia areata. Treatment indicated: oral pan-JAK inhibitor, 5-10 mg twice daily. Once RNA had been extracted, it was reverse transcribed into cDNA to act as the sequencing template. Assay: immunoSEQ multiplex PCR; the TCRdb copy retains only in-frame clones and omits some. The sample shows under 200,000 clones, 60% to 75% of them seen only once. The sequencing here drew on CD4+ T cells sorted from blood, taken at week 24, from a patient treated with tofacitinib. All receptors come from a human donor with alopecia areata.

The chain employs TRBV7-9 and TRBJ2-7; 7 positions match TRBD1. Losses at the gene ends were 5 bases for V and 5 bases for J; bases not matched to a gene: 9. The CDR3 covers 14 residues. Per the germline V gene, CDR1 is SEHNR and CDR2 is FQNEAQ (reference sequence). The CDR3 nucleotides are TGTGCCAGCAGCCCCAGACAGGGAATCAACGAGCAGTACTTC. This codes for CASSPRQGINEQYF.

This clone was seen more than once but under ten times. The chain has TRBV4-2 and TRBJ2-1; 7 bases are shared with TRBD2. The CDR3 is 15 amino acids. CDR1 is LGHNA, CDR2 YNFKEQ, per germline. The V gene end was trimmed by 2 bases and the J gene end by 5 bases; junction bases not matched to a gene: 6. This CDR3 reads CASSQLAGVDNEQFF. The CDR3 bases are TGTGCCAGCAGCCAATTGGCGGGGGTGGACAATGAGCAGTTCTTC.

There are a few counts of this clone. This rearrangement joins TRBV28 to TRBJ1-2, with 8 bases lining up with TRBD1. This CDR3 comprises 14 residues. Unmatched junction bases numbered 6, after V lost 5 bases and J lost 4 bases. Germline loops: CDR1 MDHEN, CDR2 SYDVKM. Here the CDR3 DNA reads TGTGCCAGCAGTCATGGACAGGGCCCCTATGGCTACACCTTC. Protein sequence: CASSHGQGPYGYTF.

The DNA for the CDR3 is TGTGCCAGCAGCGTAGGTTCTGTGGTGGCAGGATACACCGGGGAGCTGTTTTTT. It encodes CASSVGSVVAGYTGELFF. J is TRBJ2-2 and V is TRBV9; the D is unclear. CDR3 length: 18 amino acids. Trimming removed 0 bases from V and 3 bases from J, with 18 bases in between. The germline V gene encodes CDR1 SGDLS and CDR2 YYNGEE.

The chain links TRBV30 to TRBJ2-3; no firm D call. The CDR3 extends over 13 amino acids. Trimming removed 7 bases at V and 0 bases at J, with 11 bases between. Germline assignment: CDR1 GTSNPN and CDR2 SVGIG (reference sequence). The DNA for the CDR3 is TGTGCCTTGGACCTCGGGAGCACAGATACGCAGTATTTT. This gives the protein CALDLGSTDTQYF.

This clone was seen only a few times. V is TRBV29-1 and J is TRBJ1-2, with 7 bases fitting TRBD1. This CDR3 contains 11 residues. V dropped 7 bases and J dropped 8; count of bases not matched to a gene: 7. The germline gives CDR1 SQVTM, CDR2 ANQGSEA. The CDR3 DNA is TGCAGCGCAACGACAGGGTTGGGCTACACCTTC. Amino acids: CSATTGLGYTF.

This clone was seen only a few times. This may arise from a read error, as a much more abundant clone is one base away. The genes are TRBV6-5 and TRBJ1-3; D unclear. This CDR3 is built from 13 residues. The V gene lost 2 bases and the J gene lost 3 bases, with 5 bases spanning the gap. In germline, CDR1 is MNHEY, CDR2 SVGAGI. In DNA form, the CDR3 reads TGTGCCAGCAGTTACAGGGTTGGAAACACCATATATTTT. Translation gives CASSYRVGNTIYF.

CDR3 residues: CASSRSSYEQYF. CDR3 nucleotide sequence: TGTGCCAGCAGTCGTAGTTCCTACGAGCAGTACTTC. This chain uses TRBV2 with TRBJ2-7, with D unclear. This CDR3 is 12 amino acids long. Germline CDR1 is SNHLY and CDR2 is FYNNEI. Trimming took off 5 bases at V and 1 base at J, with 6 bases between the two ends.

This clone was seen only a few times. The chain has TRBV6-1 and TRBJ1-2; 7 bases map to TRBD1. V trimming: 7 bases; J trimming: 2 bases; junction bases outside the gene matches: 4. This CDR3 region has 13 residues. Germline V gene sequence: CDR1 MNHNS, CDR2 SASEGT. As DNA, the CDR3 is TGTGCCAGCAAGCTGGGACAGAACTATGGCTACACCTTC. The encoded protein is CASKLGQNYGYTF.

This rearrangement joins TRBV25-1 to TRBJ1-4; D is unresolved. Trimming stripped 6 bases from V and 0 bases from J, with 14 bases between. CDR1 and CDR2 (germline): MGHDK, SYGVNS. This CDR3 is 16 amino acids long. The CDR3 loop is CASSSRAATTNEKLFF. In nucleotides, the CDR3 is TGTGCCAGCAGCTCCCGGGCGGCTACAACTAATGAAAAACTGTTTTTT.

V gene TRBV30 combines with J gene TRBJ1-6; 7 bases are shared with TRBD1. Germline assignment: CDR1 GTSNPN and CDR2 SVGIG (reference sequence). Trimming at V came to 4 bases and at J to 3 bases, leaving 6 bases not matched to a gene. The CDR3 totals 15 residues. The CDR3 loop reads CAWNQDRVYNSPLHF. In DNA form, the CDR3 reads TGTGCCTGGAATCAAGACAGGGTCTATAATTCACCCCTCCACTTT.

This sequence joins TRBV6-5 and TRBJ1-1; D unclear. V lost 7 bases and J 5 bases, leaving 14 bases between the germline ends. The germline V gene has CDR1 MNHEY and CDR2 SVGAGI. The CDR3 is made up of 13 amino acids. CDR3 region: CASINMGRTEAFF. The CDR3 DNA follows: TGTGCCAGCATCAACATGGGGAGGACTGAAGCTTTCTTT.

The CDR3 DNA is TGTGCCAGCAGCTTGGGGACAGGGTGGAGCAATCAGCCCCAGCATTTT. This sequence encodes CASSLGTGWSNQPQHF. This chain uses TRBV5-6 with TRBJ1-5; 8 positions agree with TRBD1. Germline trimming cut 0 bases from V and 1 base from J; bases unmatched to any gene: 3. Germline V gives CDR1 SGHDT, CDR2 YYEEEE. The CDR3 extends over 16 amino acids.

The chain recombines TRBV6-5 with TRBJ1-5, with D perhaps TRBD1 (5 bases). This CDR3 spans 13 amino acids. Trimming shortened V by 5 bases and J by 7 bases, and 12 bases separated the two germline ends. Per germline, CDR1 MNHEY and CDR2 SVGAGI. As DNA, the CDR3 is TGTGCCAGCAGTGATCAGGGATCCCAGCCCCAGCATTTT. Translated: CASSDQGSQPQHF.

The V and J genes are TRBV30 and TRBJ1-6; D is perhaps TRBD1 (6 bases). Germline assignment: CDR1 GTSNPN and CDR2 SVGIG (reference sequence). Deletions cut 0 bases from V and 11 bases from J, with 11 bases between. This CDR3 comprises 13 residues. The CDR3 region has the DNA TGTGCCTGGAGTGTACAGGGTGGCGCACCCCTCCACTTT. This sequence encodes CAWSVQGGAPLHF.

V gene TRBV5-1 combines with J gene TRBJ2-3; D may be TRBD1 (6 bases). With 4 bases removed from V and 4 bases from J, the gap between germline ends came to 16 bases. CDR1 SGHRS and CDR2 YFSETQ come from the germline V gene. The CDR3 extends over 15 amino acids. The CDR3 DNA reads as TGCGCCAGCAGCCAGGACAGTCGTTATGCAGATACGCAGTATTTT. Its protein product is CASSQDSRYADTQYF.

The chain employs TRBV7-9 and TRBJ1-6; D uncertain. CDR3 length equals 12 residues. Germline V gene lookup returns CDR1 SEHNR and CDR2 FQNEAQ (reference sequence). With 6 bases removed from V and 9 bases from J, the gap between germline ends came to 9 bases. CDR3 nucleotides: TGTGCCAGCAGGTCCATGGGTTCACCCCTCCACTTT. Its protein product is CASRSMGSPLHF.

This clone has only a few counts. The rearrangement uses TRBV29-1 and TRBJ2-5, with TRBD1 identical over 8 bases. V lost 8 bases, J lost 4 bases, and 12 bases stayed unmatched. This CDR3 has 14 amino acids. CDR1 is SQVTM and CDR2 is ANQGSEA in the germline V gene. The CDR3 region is CSYQLDRVTETQYF. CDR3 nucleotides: TGCAGCTACCAACTGGACAGGGTGACAGAGACCCAGTACTTC.

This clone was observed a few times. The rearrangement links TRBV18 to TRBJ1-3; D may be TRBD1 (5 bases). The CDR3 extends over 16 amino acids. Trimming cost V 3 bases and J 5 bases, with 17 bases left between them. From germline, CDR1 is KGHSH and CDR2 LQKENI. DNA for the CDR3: TGTGCCAGCTCACCGGGCGTCGCTGAGGGACGAAACACCATATATTTT. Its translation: CASSPGVAEGRNTIYF.

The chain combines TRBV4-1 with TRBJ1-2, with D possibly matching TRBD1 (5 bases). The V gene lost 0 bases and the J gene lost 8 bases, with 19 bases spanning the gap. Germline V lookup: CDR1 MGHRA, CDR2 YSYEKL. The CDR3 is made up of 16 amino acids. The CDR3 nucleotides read TGCGCCAGCAGCCAAGAGAGGAAACAGGAGACGGTGGGCTACACCTTC. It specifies CASSQERKQETVGYTF.

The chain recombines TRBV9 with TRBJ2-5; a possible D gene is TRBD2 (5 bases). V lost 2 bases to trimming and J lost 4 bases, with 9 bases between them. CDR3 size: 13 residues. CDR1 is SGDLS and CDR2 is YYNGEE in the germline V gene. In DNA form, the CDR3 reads TGTGCCAGCAGCGTCAACCGGGGAGAGACCCAGTACTTC. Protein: CASSVNRGETQYF.

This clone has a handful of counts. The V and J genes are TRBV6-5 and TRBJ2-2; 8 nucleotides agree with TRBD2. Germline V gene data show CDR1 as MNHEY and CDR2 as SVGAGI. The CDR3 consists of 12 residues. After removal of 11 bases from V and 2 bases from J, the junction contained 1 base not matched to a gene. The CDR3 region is CAAGGNTGELFF. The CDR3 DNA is TGTGCCGCGGGGGGCAACACCGGGGAGCTGTTTTTT.